This TCR beta chain originates from a study of blood T cell repertoires in COVID-19. Study-wide background: Samples came from the United States, Italy and Spain, spanning acute and convalescent COVID-19.

The V gene's germline CDR1 is SGDLS and CDR2 YYNGEE. The CDR3 is 17 amino acids. V lost 0 bases, J lost 6 bases, and 20 bases lay in between. Participants came from 24 US areas, aged roughly 18 to 89 years. Only in-frame clones appear in the TCRdb table, and some are missing; sequencing was by immunoSEQ multiplex PCR. This table holds about 140,000 clones, nearly 80% found once. The J gene is TRBJ2-3, the V gene TRBV9; tentatively, D is TRBD2 (7 bases). This TCR derives from a woman in her 50s who had recovered from COVID-19. Sample: PBMCs or T cells enriched from blood (not recorded which). The CDR3 DNA is TGTGCCAGCAGCGTAGGGGCTGGCGGGGGCATAGTGGATACGCAGTATTTT. This codes for CASSVGAGGGIVDTQYF.